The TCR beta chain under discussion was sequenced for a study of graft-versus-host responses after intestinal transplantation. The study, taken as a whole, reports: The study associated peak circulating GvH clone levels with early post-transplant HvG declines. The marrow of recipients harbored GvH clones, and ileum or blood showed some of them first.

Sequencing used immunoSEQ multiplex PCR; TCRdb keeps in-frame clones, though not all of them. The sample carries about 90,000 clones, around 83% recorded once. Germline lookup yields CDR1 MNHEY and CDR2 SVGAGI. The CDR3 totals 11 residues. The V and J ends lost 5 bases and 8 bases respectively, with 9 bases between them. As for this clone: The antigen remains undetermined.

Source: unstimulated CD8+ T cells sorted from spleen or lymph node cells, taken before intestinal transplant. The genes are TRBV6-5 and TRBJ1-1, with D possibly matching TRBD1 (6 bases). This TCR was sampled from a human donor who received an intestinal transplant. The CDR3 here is CASSTGTEAFF. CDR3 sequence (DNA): TGTGCCAGCAGTACCGGGACAGAAGCTTTCTTT.